This T cell receptor beta chain was recovered during a study of T-cell memory formation after mild COVID-19. General study points: Clones contracting day 15 to 85 were balanced CD4/CD8; later expanders leaned CD4+.

MiXCR, run by TCRdb on the 5' RACE reads, gives a single entry per CDR3 protein. The sample includes about 170,000 distinct CDR3 sequences, under 15% of them seen just once. This clonotype was recorded at least ten times. Its antigen is not known. This CDR3 comprises 16 residues. V gave up 1 base and J gave up 6 bases, with 18 bases separating them. Germline V gives CDR1 SGHTA, CDR2 FQGNSA. The chain combines TRBV7-2 with TRBJ2-5; a possible D gene is TRBD1 (6 bases). Specimen: PBMCs or a T cell subset sorted from them (not recorded which). The clonotype comes from a man younger than 35 who had mild COVID-19 (a few samples of this study predate the infection). Cell type and time point are not known. The chain's CDR3 is CASSLGGGGPWKTQYF. The CDR3 DNA sequence: TGTGCCAGCAGCTTAGGAGGTGGGGGCCCGTGGAAGACCCAGTACTTC.